Included here is one T cell receptor beta chain sequence, with context. What it binds is not known. The PBMCs used were ones drawn from approximately 10 ml of fresh peripheral blood. Amplification from RNA transcripts yielded the TCR beta CDR3 regions. First-round RT-PCR relied on HTBI primers, and a second-round multiplex PCR came next. TCRdb ran MiXCR on the multiplex PCR reads and lists one entry per CDR3 protein. The sample consists of 150,000 to 200,000 distinct CDR3 sequences, 39% of them appearing once. This sample stems from a study of Graves' ophthalmopathy and Graves' hyperthyroidism. Study context: Researchers obtained peripheral blood at initial diagnosis, before any treatment had begun. The study's findings and limits: Blood was where most expanded thyroid clonotypes above 0.001 frequency also turned up. It was with approximately 70% sensitivity and around 72% specificity that the model predicted ophthalmopathy progression.

Sequencing was performed on peripheral blood. This TCR derives from a man aged 30-40 years with Graves' ophthalmopathy.

The CDR3 is CASSSGGDGGETQYF. The CDR3 DNA follows: TGTGCCAGCAGTTCGGGCGGAGATGGGGGGGAGACCCAGTACTTC. The J gene is TRBJ2-5, the V gene TRBV28, with a weak D call TRBD2 (6 bases). CDR1 MDHEN and CDR2 SYDVKM come from the germline V gene. With 4 bases removed from V and 5 bases from J, the gap between germline ends came to 17 bases. There are 15 residues in the CDR3.